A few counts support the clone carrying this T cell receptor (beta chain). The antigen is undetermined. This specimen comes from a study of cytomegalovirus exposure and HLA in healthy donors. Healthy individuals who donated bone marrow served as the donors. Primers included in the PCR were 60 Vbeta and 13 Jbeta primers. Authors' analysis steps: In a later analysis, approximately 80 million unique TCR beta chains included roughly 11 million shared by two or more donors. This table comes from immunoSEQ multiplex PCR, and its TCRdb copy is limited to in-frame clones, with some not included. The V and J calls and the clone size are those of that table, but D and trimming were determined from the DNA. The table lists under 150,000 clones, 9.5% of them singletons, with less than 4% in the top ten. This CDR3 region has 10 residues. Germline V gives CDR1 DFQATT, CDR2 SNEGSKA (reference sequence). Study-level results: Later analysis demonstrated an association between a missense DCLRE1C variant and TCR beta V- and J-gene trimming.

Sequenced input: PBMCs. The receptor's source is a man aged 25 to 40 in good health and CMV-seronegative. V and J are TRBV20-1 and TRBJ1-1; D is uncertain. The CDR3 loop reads CTRGNTEAFF. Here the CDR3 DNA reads TGCACTCGAGGGAACACTGAAGCTTTCTTT.